The present entry profiles one T cell receptor beta chain with its context. RNA totalling roughly 0.45 to 1 ug underwent reverse transcription with random hexamers. Each CDR3 protein is one row after TCRdb ran MiXCR on the immunoSEQ multiplex PCR reads. The sample holds 330,000 or so distinct CDR3 sequences, about nine tenths seen once. The sample is drawn from a study of CD8 T cells in Susac syndrome. The V and J ends lost 4 bases and 2 bases, in that order; junction bases with no gene match: 8. CDR3 length: 17 residues. Per germline, CDR1 MDHEN and CDR2 SYDVKM. The specimen sequenced was CD8+ T cells from PBMCs. The origin of this receptor is a human donor with multiple sclerosis. The J gene is TRBJ2-2, the V gene TRBV28; 9 nucleotides align to TRBD2. CDR3 bases: TGTGCCAGCAGTTGGGTTAGCGGGGGAGCTAACACCGGGGAGCTGTTTTTT. Residues: CASSWVSGGANTGELFF.